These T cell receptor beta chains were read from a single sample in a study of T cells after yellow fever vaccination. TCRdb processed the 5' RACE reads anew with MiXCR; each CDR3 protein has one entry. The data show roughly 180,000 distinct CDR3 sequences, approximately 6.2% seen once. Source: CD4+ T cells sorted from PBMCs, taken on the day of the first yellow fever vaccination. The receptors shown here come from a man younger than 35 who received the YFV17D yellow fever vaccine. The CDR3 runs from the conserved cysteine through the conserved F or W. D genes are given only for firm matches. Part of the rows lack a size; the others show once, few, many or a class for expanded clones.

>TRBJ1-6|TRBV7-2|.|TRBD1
CASSLRQGLSYNSPLHF
TGTGCCAGCAGCCTGCGACAGGGTCTCTCCTATAATTCACCCCTCCACTTT
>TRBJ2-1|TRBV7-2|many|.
CASSLVLRGGNEQFF
TGTGCCAGCAGCTTAGTTCTTCGGGGTGGCAATGAGCAGTTCTTC
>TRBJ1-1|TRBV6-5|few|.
CASSTSDKEAFF
TGTGCCAGCAGTACGTCAGACAAGGAAGCTTTCTTT
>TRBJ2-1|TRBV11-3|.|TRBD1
CAGSLAGTEYNEQFF
TGTGCCGGCAGCTTAGCCGGGACAGAATACAATGAGCAGTTCTTC
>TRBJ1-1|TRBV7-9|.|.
CASSLRTNTEAFF
TGTGCCAGCAGCTTAAGGACGAACACTGAAGCTTTCTTT
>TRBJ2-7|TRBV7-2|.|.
CASSLAAERSSYEQYF
TGTGCCAGCAGCTTAGCGGCGGAACGGAGCTCCTACGAGCAGTACTTC
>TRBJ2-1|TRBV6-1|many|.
CASVLAGTESYNEQFF
TGTGCCAGTGTTTTAGCCGGGACGGAATCCTACAATGAGCAGTTCTTC
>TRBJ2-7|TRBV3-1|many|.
CASSRTDDDEQYF
TGTGCCAGCAGCCGTACAGATGATGACGAGCAGTACTTC
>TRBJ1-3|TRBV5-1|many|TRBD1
CASSLSTGGNTIYF
TGCGCCAGCAGCTTGTCGACAGGGGGGAACACCATATATTTT
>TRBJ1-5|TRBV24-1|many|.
CAGQPQHF
TGTGCCGGACAGCCCCAGCATTTT
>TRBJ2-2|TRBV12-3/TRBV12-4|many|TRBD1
CASSLRGQQTGELFF
TGTGCCAGCAGTCTAAGGGGACAGCAAACCGGGGAGCTGTTTTTT
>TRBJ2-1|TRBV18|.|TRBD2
CASSPNSSGANEQFF
TGTGCCAGCTCACCTAACTCTAGCGGGGCGAATGAGCAGTTCTTC
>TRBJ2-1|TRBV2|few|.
CASSVHTNEQFF
TGTGCCAGCAGTGTTCACACTAATGAGCAGTTCTTC
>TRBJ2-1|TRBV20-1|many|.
CSANRDKHEQFF
TGCAGTGCTAACCGGGACAAGCATGAGCAGTTCTTC
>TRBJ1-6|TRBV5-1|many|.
CASSVSSSYNSPLHF
TGCGCCAGCAGCGTTAGCAGCTCCTATAATTCACCCCTCCACTTT
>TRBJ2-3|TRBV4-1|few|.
CASSQDSEDTQYF
TGCGCCAGCAGCCAAGATTCGGAAGATACGCAGTATTTT
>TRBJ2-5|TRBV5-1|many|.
CASREEETQYF
TGCGCCAGCCGGGAAGAAGAGACCCAGTACTTC
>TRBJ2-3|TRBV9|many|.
CASSAPSTDTQYF
TGTGCCAGCAGCGCCCCTAGCACAGATACGCAGTATTTT
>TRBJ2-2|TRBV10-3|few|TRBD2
CAISPPSGLAGTFPGELFF
TGTGCCATCAGTCCGCCCTCCGGACTAGCGGGGACTTTCCCCGGGGAGCTGTTTTTT